This T cell receptor beta chain was identified in a study of shared clonotypes between healthy human individuals. Regarding the study as a whole: Rarefaction indicated that sorted-subset sequencing remained incomplete although depth was large.

Notes on this clone: What it binds is unknown.

The length of the CDR3 is 15 residues. CDR1 and CDR2 (germline): SGHTA, FQGTGA. Trimming took off 4 bases at V and 6 bases at J, with 17 bases between the two ends. The study enrolled healthy HIV-negative adults without recent acute infections or vaccinations as donors. Profiled with immunoSEQ multiplex PCR; TCRdb holds only in-frame clones, not every one. This repertoire shows approximately 620,000 clones, less than 98% found once; its top ten account for around 0.057%. The receptor was derived from a young woman in good health. The sample taken for sequencing was naive CD4+ T cells sorted from blood. Stated subset: CD45RA+ positively selected. The chain combines TRBV7-3 with TRBJ2-3, with D possibly being TRBD2 (5 bases). CDR3 DNA sequence: TGTGCCAGCAGCTCTTCCGGGATTCAGACGGATACGCAGTATTTT. It yields the protein CASSSSGIQTDTQYF. The full variable domain, rest sourced from reference TRBV7-3 and TRBJ2-3, is GAGVSQTPSNKVTEKGKYVELRCDPISGHTALYWYRQSLGQGPEFLIYFQGTGAADDSGLPNDRFFAVRPEGSVSTLKIQRTERGDSAVYLCASSSSGIQTDTQYFGPGTRLTVL.